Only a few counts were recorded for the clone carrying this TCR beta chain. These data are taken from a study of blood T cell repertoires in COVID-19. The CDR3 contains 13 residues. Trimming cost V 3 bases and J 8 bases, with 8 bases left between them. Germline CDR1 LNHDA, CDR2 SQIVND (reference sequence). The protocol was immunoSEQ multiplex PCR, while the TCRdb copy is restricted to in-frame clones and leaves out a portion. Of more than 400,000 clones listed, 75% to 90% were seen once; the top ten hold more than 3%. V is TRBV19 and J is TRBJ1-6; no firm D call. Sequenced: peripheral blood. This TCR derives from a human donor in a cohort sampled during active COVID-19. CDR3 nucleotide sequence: TGTGCCAGTAGTATGAAGCGTGATTCACCCCTCCACTTT. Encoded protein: CASSMKRDSPLHF.